The 10 T cell receptor beta chains reported below all come from one sample, sequenced in a study of T cell repertoires in cytomegalovirus infection. From the reads, TCRdb called clonotypes with MiXCR, one entry per CDR3 protein. The top ten clones hold 13% of a sample with about a million distinct CDR3 sequences, roughly a third of them seen once. These receptors lack a known antigen. Sequencing used cultured CD8+ T cells from PBMCs, obtained from culture after CMV antigen stimulation. The receptors were gathered from a human donor in good health (CMV status not recorded). Some clones in this sample may be carry-over from other donors' samples.

This chain connects TRBV24-1 to TRBJ2-3, with D tentatively TRBD1 (5 bases). Germline CDR1 KGHDR, CDR2 SFDVKD. The CDR3 length is 15 residues. Deletions cut 0 bases from V and 1 base from J, with 7 bases between. CDR3 sequence reads: CATSDLETGTDTQYF. In nucleotides, the CDR3 is TGTGCCACCAGTGATTTGGAGACAGGCACAGATACGCAGTATTTT.

A note on this clonotype: Relative to the germline gene, one junction end is altered; a read error may explain this. The chain's CDR3 is CATSGPAAYNKQFF. As DNA, the CDR3 is TGTGCCACCAGCGGTCCTGCCGCCTACAATAAGCAGTTCTTC. The chain employs TRBV24-1 and TRBJ2-1; D gene uncertain. This CDR3 contains 14 residues. The germline CDR1 and CDR2 sequences are KGHDR and SFDVKD.

The chain has TRBV18 and TRBJ2-1; 10 bases match TRBD1. With 3 bases clipped from V and 1 base from J, the junction kept 6 bases outside the gene matches. Per the germline V gene, CDR1 is KGHSH and CDR2 is LQKENI. The CDR3 loop spans 17 amino acids. CDR3 sequence reads: CASSPARTGGSYNEQFF. The CDR3 nucleotides read TGTGCCAGCTCACCGGCCCGGACAGGGGGGTCCTACAATGAGCAGTTCTTC.

This chain's CDR3 is CASSSLGGGNTEAFF. The CDR3 nucleotides read TGTGCCAGCAGTTCCCTCGGGGGAGGGAACACTGAAGCTTTCTTT. This chain uses TRBV6-2 or TRBV6-3 with TRBJ1-1; tentatively, D is TRBD1 (5 bases). This CDR3 has 15 amino acids. The V end lost 4 bases, the J end lost 1 base, and 13 bases lay between the germline ends. Germline values: CDR1 MNHEY, CDR2 SVGEGT.

The J gene is TRBJ2-1, the V gene TRBV11-1, with 13 bases identical to TRBD2. This CDR3 comprises 15 residues. The J segment lost 8 bases and the V segment lost 5 bases, leaving 6 bases of the junction unmatched. From germline, CDR1 is SGHAT and CDR2 FQDESV (reference sequence). CDR3 sequence (DNA): TGTGCCAGCAGCAAACTAGCGGGGGGGCCCGATGAGCAGTTCTTC. Amino acid sequence: CASSKLAGGPDEQFF.

This clonotype was observed a handful of times. The chain carries TRBV6-5 and TRBJ2-5, with 9 bases matching TRBD2. The CDR3 is made up of 17 amino acids. The junction had 10 bases not matched to a gene; V was cut back by 2 bases and J by 3 bases. The germline V gene has CDR1 MNHEY and CDR2 SVGAGI. The CDR3 reads CASSYPTSVAGEETQYF. As DNA, the CDR3 is TGTGCCAGCAGTTACCCCACGTCGGTAGCGGGGGAAGAGACCCAGTACTTC.

This clonotype was detected many times. This chain joins TRBV7-6 and TRBJ2-3, with 9 nucleotides matching TRBD1. From germline, CDR1 is SGHVS and CDR2 FNYEAQ. The CDR3 consists of 14 residues. V shed 5 bases, J shed 9 bases, and the junction held 9 bases outside the gene matches. In DNA, the CDR3 is TGTGCCAGCAGCCCCGACAGGGGGACACACACGCAGTATTTT. Amino acid sequence: CASSPDRGTHTQYF. Full variable domain (remainder filled in from reference TRBV7-6 and TRBJ2-3): GAGVSQSPRYKVTKRGQDVALRCDPISGHVSLYWYRQALGQGPEFLTYFNYEAQQDKSGLPNDRFSAERPEGSISTLTIQRTEQRDSAMYRCASSPDRGTHTQYFGPGTRLTVL.

This clonotype was counted only a few times. The rearrangement joins TRBV7-6 to TRBJ2-1; 10 bases agree with TRBD2. CDR3 length: 15 amino acids. V lost 1 base and J lost 8; bases outside the gene matches: 5. Germline V gene sequence: CDR1 SGHVS, CDR2 FNYEAQ. CDR3 nucleotides: TGTGCCAGCAGCTTAGTACTAGCGGGGTGGCATGAGCAGTTCTTC. This sequence encodes CASSLVLAGWHEQFF.

The rearrangement links TRBV4-1 to TRBJ1-1; D is unclear. This CDR3 contains 12 residues. Between the trimmed V and J ends, which lost 3 bases and 10 bases, there was a span of 12 bases. The germline gives CDR1 MGHRA, CDR2 YSYEKL. The CDR3 DNA reads as TGCGCCAGCAGCCATCTTAACCGTGGAGCTTTCTTT. This encodes CASSHLNRGAFF.

In its sample, this clonotype was seen a few times. The chain uses TRBV6-2 or TRBV6-3 and TRBJ2-1, with a weak D call TRBD2 (6 bases). The length of the CDR3 is 12 residues. Per germline, CDR1 MNHEY and CDR2 SVGEGT. Trimming stripped 6 bases from V and 9 bases from J, with 12 bases between. The CDR3 spells CASRPLGGEQFF. CDR3 nucleotide sequence: TGTGCCAGCAGACCCCTGGGGGGTGAGCAGTTCTTC.